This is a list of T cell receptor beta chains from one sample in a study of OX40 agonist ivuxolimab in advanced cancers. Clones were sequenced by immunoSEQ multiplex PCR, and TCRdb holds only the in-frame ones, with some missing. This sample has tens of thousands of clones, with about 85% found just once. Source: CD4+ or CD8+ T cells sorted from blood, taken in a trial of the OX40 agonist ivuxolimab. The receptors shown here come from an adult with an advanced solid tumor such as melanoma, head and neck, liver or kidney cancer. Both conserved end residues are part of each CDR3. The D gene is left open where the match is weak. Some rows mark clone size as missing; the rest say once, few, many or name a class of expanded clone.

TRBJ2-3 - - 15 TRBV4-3 CASSQDPGASDTQYF TGCGCCAGCAGCCAAGACCCGGGAGCCTCAGATACGCAGTATTTT
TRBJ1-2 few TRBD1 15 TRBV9 CASSVYSGQGEGYTF TGTGCCAGCAGCGTTTACTCGGGACAGGGAGAAGGCTACACCTTC
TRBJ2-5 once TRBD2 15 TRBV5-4 CASSLDAGGRETQYF TGTGCCAGCAGCTTGGATGCGGGAGGGCGCGAGACCCAGTACTTC
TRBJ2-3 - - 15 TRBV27 CASSPPIPGTDTQYF TGTGCCAGCAGTCCGCCGATTCCAGGCACAGATACGCAGTATTTT
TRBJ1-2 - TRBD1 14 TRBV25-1 CASRGTGLNYGYTF TGTGCCAGCAGGGGGACAGGGCTTAACTATGGCTACACCTTC
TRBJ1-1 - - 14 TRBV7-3 CASSPQVVGTEAFF TGTGCCAGCAGCCCCCAAGTGGTTGGCACTGAAGCTTTCTTT
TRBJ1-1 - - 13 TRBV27 CASSRGSNTEAFF TGTGCCAGCAGCCGGGGCTCGAACACTGAAGCTTTCTTT
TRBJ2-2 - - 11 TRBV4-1 CASSQTGELFF TGTGCCAGCAGCCAGACCGGGGAGCTGTTTTTT
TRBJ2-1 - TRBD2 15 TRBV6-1 CASSALAGEGREQFF TGTGCCAGCAGCGCGCTAGCGGGAGAGGGGCGTGAGCAGTTCTTC
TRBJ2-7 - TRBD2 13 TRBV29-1 CSVELAGGYEQYF TGCAGCGTTGAACTAGCGGGAGGCTACGAGCAGTACTTC
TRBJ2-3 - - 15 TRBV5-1 CASSTDNPRTDTQYF TGCGCCAGCAGCACCGACAACCCTCGGACAGATACGCAGTATTTT
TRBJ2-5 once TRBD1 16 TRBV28 CASSHTPGQGRETQYF TGTGCCAGCAGCCACACCCCGGGACAGGGAAGGGAGACCCAGTACTTC
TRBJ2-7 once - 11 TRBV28 CASSIFYEQYF TGTGCCAGCAGTATTTTCTACGAGCAGTACTTC
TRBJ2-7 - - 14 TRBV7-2 CASSNQGSSYEQYF TGTGCCAGCAGCAATCAGGGCAGCTCCTACGAGCAGTACTTC
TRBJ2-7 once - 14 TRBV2 CASTDSGISYEQYF TGTGCCAGCACGGACAGTGGGATCTCCTACGAGCAGTACTTC
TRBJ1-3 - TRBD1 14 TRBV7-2 CASRGGNSGNTIYF TGTGCCAGCAGAGGGGGCAACTCTGGAAACACCATATATTTT
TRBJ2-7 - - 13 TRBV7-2 CASSMTHSYEQYF TGTGCCAGCAGCATGACACACTCCTACGAGCAGTACTTC
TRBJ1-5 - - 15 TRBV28 CASNSEQGRGQPQHF TGTGCCAGCAACTCGGAACAGGGAAGAGGCCAGCCCCAGCATTTT
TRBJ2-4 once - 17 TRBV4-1 CASSFIGGDLAKNIQYF TGCGCCAGCAGCTTTATCGGGGGCGACCTAGCCAAAAACATTCAGTACTTC
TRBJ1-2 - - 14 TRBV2 CASRGDSLRGGHTF TGTGCCAGCAGGGGAGACAGTCTCCGGGGTGGCCACACCTTC
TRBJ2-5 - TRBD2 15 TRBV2 CASSEGLAGKRTQYF TGTGCCAGCAGTGAGGGACTAGCGGGAAAGAGGACCCAGTACTTC
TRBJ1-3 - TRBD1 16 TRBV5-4 CASSPASDRGGNTIYF TGTGCCAGCAGCCCAGCTTCCGACAGGGGGGGAAACACCATATATTTT
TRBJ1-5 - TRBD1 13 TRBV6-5 CASKTGVNQPQHF TGTGCCAGCAAAACAGGGGTTAACCAGCCCCAGCATTTT
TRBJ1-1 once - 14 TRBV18 CASSFGHVETEAFF TGTGCCAGCTCTTTTGGACACGTAGAAACTGAAGCTTTCTTT
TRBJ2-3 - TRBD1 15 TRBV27 CASSGTGTAEDTQYF TGTGCCAGCAGTGGAACCGGGACAGCAGAAGATACGCAGTATTTT
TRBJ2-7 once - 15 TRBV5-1 CASSLYRDVSYEQYF TGCGCCAGCAGCTTATACCGGGACGTATCCTACGAGCAGTACTTC
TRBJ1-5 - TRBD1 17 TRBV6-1 CASSARGTGDFLQPQHF TGTGCCAGCAGTGCCCGGGGGACAGGGGACTTCTTACAGCCCCAGCATTTT
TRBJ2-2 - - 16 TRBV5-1 CASSIRDPRNTGELFF TGCGCCAGCAGCATCCGGGACCCAAGGAACACCGGGGAGCTGTTTTTT
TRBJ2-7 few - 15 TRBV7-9 CASSLGIVRFYEQYF TGTGCCAGCAGCTTAGGGATAGTTCGCTTCTACGAGCAGTACTTC
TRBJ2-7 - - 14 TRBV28 CASSYWAGSHEQYF TGTGCCAGCAGCTATTGGGCAGGGTCACACGAGCAGTACTTC
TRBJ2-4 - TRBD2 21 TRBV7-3 CASSYPGLAGGARLAKNIQYF TGTGCCAGCAGCTACCCCGGACTAGCGGGAGGAGCAAGACTAGCCAAAAACATTCAGTACTTC
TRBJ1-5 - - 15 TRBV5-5 CASSSGPGRNQPQHF TGTGCCAGCAGCTCGGGACCTGGACGCAATCAGCCCCAGCATTTT
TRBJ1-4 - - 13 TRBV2 CASSERAYEKLFF TGTGCCAGCAGTGAAAGGGCCTACGAAAAACTGTTTTTT
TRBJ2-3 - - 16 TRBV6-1 CASSDTWGASTDTQYF TGTGCCAGCAGTGACACCTGGGGGGCTAGCACAGATACGCAGTATTTT
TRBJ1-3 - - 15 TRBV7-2 CASSLDRFAGNTIYF TGTGCCAGCAGCTTAGATAGGTTTGCAGGAAACACCATATATTTT
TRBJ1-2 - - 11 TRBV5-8 CASNLNYGYTF TGTGCCAGCAACTTAAACTATGGCTACACCTTC
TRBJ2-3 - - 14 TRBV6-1 CASREGESTDTQYF TGTGCCAGCAGGGAGGGAGAAAGCACAGATACGCAGTATTTT
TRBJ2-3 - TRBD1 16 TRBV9 CASSAPGQGVSDTQYF TGTGCCAGCAGCGCACCGGGACAGGGGGTATCGGATACGCAGTATTTT
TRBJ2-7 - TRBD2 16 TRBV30 CAWNVMGLAGVDEQYF TGTGCCTGGAACGTAATGGGACTAGCGGGGGTCGACGAGCAGTACTTC
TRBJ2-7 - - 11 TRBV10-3 CATTDGYEQYF TGTGCCACCACGGACGGGTACGAGCAGTACTTC